This T cell receptor beta chain was found in a study of blood T cell repertoires in COVID-19 (TCRdb year 2020). For context, the study as a whole: The collaborator samples originated in the United States, Italy and Spain and spanned the acute and convalescent phases of COVID-19. The material from the prospective study consisted of cDNA or gDNA derived from T cells, B-cell-depleted T cells, or PBMCs. The samples were drawn from two sources: the first 160 participants of the ongoing ImmuneRACE study, and 1,000 to 1,500 subjects contributed by 6 global collaborators. The repertoires were released in a freely available public database intended as a resource for research on the immune response to SARS-CoV-2. Deeply sampled blood TCRbeta repertoires from subjects exposed to, actively infected with, or recovered from COVID-19 were included in the dataset. The sample metadata nearly always contained a de-identified subject ID, COVID-19 status, age in years and sex. HLA class I and class II types, where available, came from metadata supplied by the sample provider rather than from assay-based typing. General findings and caveats noted by the study authors: How much clinical and demographic metadata was included differed by source and by participant, and the metadata was provided uncurated.

At the junction V is shortened by 0 bases and J by 3 bases; bases outside the gene matches: 2. CDR1 and CDR2 were assigned from the germline V gene as ENHRY and SYGVKD. Reading from cysteine to phenylalanine, the CDR3 counts 15 amino acids. Of all the DNA, just the CDR3 is kept, 45 bases in frame from base 1. As to this clone: Its recognized antigen is unknown. One base away there is no much larger clone; base qualities are not given.

Collaborating institutions collected whole blood in K2EDTA tubes following their own protocols. For TCRbeta analysis, collaborator samples were shipped as frozen whole blood, as isolated PBMCs, or as DNA extracted from either sample type. TCRbeta CDR3 regions were amplified from genomic DNA using the immunoSEQ Assay, a bias-controlled multiplex PCR. The study's processing was this. The number of nucleated cells in each sample was estimated by amplification of reference gene primers within the assay. To quantify the absolute abundance of each unique TCRbeta CDR3 rearrangement, sequence reads were collapsed and filtered. For each sample, productive Simpson clonality was calculated as the square root of Simpson's diversity index across productive rearrangements. Not all clones reach the TCRdb copy of this immuneACCESS table, which keeps in-frame sequences only. Checked studies attribute under half of the gap to unresolved V genes and leave the rest unexplained. V, J and clone size reflect that table, while D and trimming were determined from the DNA. The sample table shows 200,000 or so clones, and 70% to 85% are seen once. Of the sample, 6.9% falls within the top ten clones.

This sequence uses TRBV10-3 and TRBJ2-7; the central 10 bases match TRBD1. The sequence was collected from a human donor with acute or convalescent COVID-19. The donor label of this sample is uncertain. Material: peripheral blood. Read as DNA, the sequence is TGTGCCATCAGTGAGTCGACAGGGGGCAACTACGAGCAGTACTTC. It specifies CAISESTGGNYEQYF.